This T cell receptor (beta chain) stems from a study of human T cells and chemical hapten exposure. As for time point: patch test 1, 2 weeks after DPC sensitization. Treatment reported: therapeutic diphenylcyclopropenone sensitization with weekly scalp DPC. Donation of samples came from alopecia patients who were 18 to 70 years old and suitable for DPC. Unfractionated whole blood served as the source for total RNA extraction. It was the library that attached unique molecular identifiers to individual cDNA molecules. TCRdb re-called the RACE reads with MiXCR, one entry per CDR3 protein. This sample yields about 99,000 distinct CDR3 sequences, of which under 15% are seen a single time; around 2.2% belongs to the top ten. The CDR3 runs to 14 residues. The germline V gene has CDR1 SGHVS and CDR2 FQNEAQ. The germline V and J ends were trimmed by 5 bases and 6 bases, with 16 bases remaining between them.

This receptor was taken from a woman between 35 and 50 years old with alopecia areata. Some clones in this sample may be carry-over from other donors' samples. The chain has TRBV7-8 and TRBJ2-5; D not resolved. The source material was whole blood, sampled in connection with sensitization to the hapten diphenylcyclopropenone (DPC). As DNA, the CDR3 is TGTGCCAGCAGCCCCGCGGCCGTCGGGCAGACCCAGTACTTC. It yields the protein CASSPAAVGQTQYF.